Each of the 17 T cell receptor beta chains below was sequenced from the same sample in a study of post-analysis software for immune sequencing data. The study, taken as a whole, reports: Controls showed lower frequencies than patients for four to six TRBV segments, and TRBV5-6, TRBV5-1 and TRBV20-1 were among these.

Antigen specificity for these receptors is unknown. Carried by the TCR beta cDNA libraries were unique molecular identifiers. TCRdb re-derived calls from the PCR reads in MiXCR, one entry per CDR3 protein. The data hold roughly 800,000 distinct CDR3 sequences, with just over 45% observed a single time. The specimen was blood. Source of these receptors: a girl aged 5-17 years with multiple sclerosis.

Concerning this clonotype itself: The junction differs from germline at one of its ends, possibly a read error. V is TRBV4-1 and J is TRBJ1-6, with TRBD1 as a possible D gene (6 bases). Germline-derived CDR1 and CDR2 are MGHRA and YSYEKL. The CDR3 runs 15 residues. This CDR3 is CASNQEGGTNSPLHF. The CDR3 region has the DNA TGCGCCAGCAACCAAGAGGGGGGGACAAATTCACCCCTCCACTTT.

The rearrangement joins TRBV7-9 to TRBJ2-4; D unclear. Trimming took 5 bases from V and 6 from J, leaving 17 bases between them. Germline-derived CDR1 and CDR2 are SEHNR and FQNEAQ (reference sequence). CDR3 size: 15 residues. The CDR3 DNA is TGTGCCAGCAGCCCGCAGACCGCCCGGGTAAACATTCAGTACTTC. Translation: CASSPQTARVNIQYF. Looking up the rest from reference TRBV7-9 and TRBJ2-4 gives the full variable domain: DTGVSQNPRHKITKRGQNVTFRCDPISEHNRLYWYRQTLGQGPEFLTYFQNEAQLEKSRLLSDRFSAERPKGSFSTLEIQRTEQGDSAMYLCASSPQTARVNIQYFGAGTRLSVL.

This clonotype has only one observation. The chain joins TRBV7-8 to TRBJ2-1; TRBD2 might be the D (5 bases). Trimming stripped 3 bases from V and 9 bases from J, with 12 bases between. The length of the CDR3 is 13 residues. Germline-derived CDR1 and CDR2 are SGHVS and FQNEAQ. The CDR3 sequence is CASSFSVGSEQFF. CDR3 in DNA: TGTGCCAGCAGCTTTTCCGTGGGGAGTGAGCAGTTCTTC.

This clonotype came up a few times. CDR3 sequence (DNA): TGTGCCAGCAGCTTAGGGGGTAGCGGGAGACTCGAGCAGTACTTC. This codes for CASSLGGSGRLEQYF. The chain has TRBV7-2 and TRBJ2-7, with 9 bases fitting TRBD2. CDR3 length: 15 residues. V was clipped by 1 base and J by 6 bases; unmatched bases: 7. CDR1 SGHTA and CDR2 FQGNSA come from the germline V gene.

The V call is TRBV29-1, the J call TRBJ2-5; 8 bases fit TRBD1. Unmatched junction bases numbered 5, after V lost 6 bases and J lost 2 bases. The CDR3 runs to 13 residues. CDR1 and CDR2 (germline): SQVTM, ANQGSEA. The CDR3 protein is CSVTRTGQETQYF. The DNA of the CDR3 is TGCAGCGTCACCCGGACAGGGCAAGAGACCCAGTACTTC.

This clonotype was counted only a few times. This chain links TRBV29-1 with TRBJ2-7; weak D call: TRBD1 (7 bases). The CDR3 totals 11 residues. V lost 6 bases and J 3 bases, leaving 9 bases between the germline ends. CDR1 is SQVTM and CDR2 is ANQGSEA in the germline V gene. CDR3 DNA: TGCAGCGTCAGGGGGGTCTACGAGCAGTACTTC. Its protein product is CSVRGVYEQYF.

V and J are TRBV7-3 and TRBJ2-5, with 8 bases aligning to TRBD2. CDR3 length: 14 amino acids. Trimming took 3 bases from V and 4 from J; bases not matched to a gene: 4. Germline CDR1 SGHTA, CDR2 FQGTGA. This chain's CDR3 is CASSFYLAGETQYF. The DNA for the CDR3 is TGTGCCAGCAGCTTTTATCTAGCGGGAGAGACCCAGTACTTC.

The chain carries TRBV15 and TRBJ2-1; 10 nucleotides agree with TRBD2. Per germline, CDR1 LNHNV and CDR2 YYDKDF (reference sequence). This CDR3 region has 16 residues. J lost 5 bases, V lost 5 bases, and 9 bases had no gene match. CDR3: CATSPRLAGQDNEQFF. CDR3 nucleotide sequence: TGTGCCACCAGCCCTCGACTAGCGGGCCAAGACAATGAGCAGTTCTTC.

This sequence joins TRBV15 and TRBJ1-6; 8 bases map to TRBD1. Germline lookup yields CDR1 LNHNV and CDR2 YYDKDF (reference sequence). With 6 bases clipped from V and 6 bases from J, the junction kept 4 bases outside the gene matches. This CDR3 spans 14 amino acids. CDR3 nucleotide sequence: TGTGCCACCAGACTCGACAGGGGTAATTCACCCCTCCACTTT. Its protein product is CATRLDRGNSPLHF.

The J gene is TRBJ2-3, the V gene TRBV5-5; 7 nucleotides line up with TRBD1. Germline CDR1 reads SGHKS; CDR2 reads YYEKEE (reference sequence). The CDR3 extends over 14 amino acids. The V gene end was trimmed by 4 bases and the J gene end by 3 bases; junction bases not matched to a gene: 5. The CDR3 sequence: CASSQIQGTDTQYF. The CDR3 nucleotides read TGTGCCAGCAGCCAGATACAGGGGACAGATACGCAGTATTTT.

This chain links TRBV12-3 or TRBV12-4 with TRBJ1-2; 7 bases map to TRBD1. J lost 4 bases, V lost 2 bases, and 13 bases had no gene match. The CDR3 totals 17 residues. CDR3 sequence reads: CASSLTDLRQGGYGYTF. CDR3 nucleotides: TGTGCCAGCAGTTTAACCGACCTGCGACAGGGAGGCTATGGCTACACCTTC.

The CDR3 loop is CASSPRRSSYEQYF. The CDR3 DNA sequence: TGTGCCAGCAGCCCCCGAAGGAGTTCCTACGAGCAGTACTTC. The chain combines TRBV7-2 with TRBJ2-7; D is unclear. Deletions cut 5 bases from V and 1 base from J, with 12 bases between. Germline assignment: CDR1 SGHTA and CDR2 FQGNSA. The CDR3 is 14 residues long.

This rearrangement joins TRBV29-1 to TRBJ2-7, with 8 bases fitting TRBD1. The V gene's germline CDR1 is SQVTM and CDR2 ANQGSEA. The ends lost 4 bases at V and 2 bases at J; junction bases unmatched: 4. The CDR3 covers 13 residues. This CDR3 is CSVGTGRTYEQYF. CDR3 coding DNA: TGCAGCGTTGGGACAGGGAGAACCTACGAGCAGTACTTC.

The rearrangement links TRBV10-3 to TRBJ1-1, with TRBD1 identical over 10 bases. V lost 0 bases and J lost 7; bases outside the gene matches: 2. The CDR3 extends over 14 amino acids. Per germline, CDR1 ENHRY and CDR2 SYGVKD. The CDR3 sequence is CAISESGQGVEAFF. For the CDR3, the DNA is TGTGCCATCAGTGAGTCTGGACAGGGGGTTGAAGCTTTCTTT.

This sequence joins TRBV30 and TRBJ1-2; the D is unclear. The CDR3 runs 15 residues. Looked up from germline, CDR1 is GTSNPN and CDR2 is SVGIG (reference sequence). Deletions cut 0 bases from V and 1 base from J, with 12 bases between. The CDR3: CAWSVPYRHNYGYTF. CDR3 DNA: TGTGCCTGGAGTGTACCTTACCGACATAACTATGGCTACACCTTC.

The chain couples TRBV6-1 to TRBJ2-7, with D maybe TRBD1 (5 bases). The V gene's germline CDR1 is MNHNS and CDR2 SASEGT. The V gene lost 6 bases and the J gene lost 0 bases, with 15 bases spanning the gap. The CDR3 consists of 15 residues. The chain's CDR3 is CASSPTDTFSYEQYF. The CDR3 DNA is TGTGCCAGCAGCCCGACAGATACTTTCTCCTACGAGCAGTACTTC.

The V and J genes are TRBV7-2 and TRBJ2-1; D possibly uses TRBD1 or TRBD2 (5 bases each). This CDR3 contains 15 residues. Trimming shortened V by 0 bases and J by 5 bases, and 11 bases separated the two germline ends. Germline-derived CDR1 and CDR2 are SGHTA and FQGNSA. CDR3 nucleotide sequence: TGTGCCAGCAGCTTAGCGCAGGGACCGCACAATGAGCAGTTCTTC. It codes for CASSLAQGPHNEQFF.